A selection of T cell receptor beta chains follows, all from one sample in a study of shared clonotypes between healthy human individuals. This table comes from immunoSEQ multiplex PCR, and its TCRdb copy is limited to in-frame clones, with some not included. The sample has nearly 750,000 clones, 55% to 80% seen once. What was sequenced was memory CD4+ T cells sorted from blood. These receptors all come from a woman younger than 45 in good health. Both conserved end residues are trimmed from each CDR3.

v_call	cdr3_length	j_call	cdr3_aa
TRBV25-1	16	TRBJ2-3	ASSENSRDRGGGDTQY
TRBV27	14	TRBJ2-7	ASSPGLAGGLYEQY
TRBV7-9	9	TRBJ2-7	ASSFEAVQY
TRBV7-5	14	TRBJ2-7	VRSSGDRTDPYEQY
TRBV6-6	11	TRBJ1-1	ASSPDLNTEAF
TRBV5-4	14	TRBJ2-2	ASSPGLAGGTGELF
TRBV7-2	11	TRBJ1-5	ASSLGFVWPQH
TRBV7-6	15	TRBJ2-1	ASSLGLAGGPYNEQF
TRBV7-2	12	TRBJ2-5	ASSFDWGQETQY
TRBV5-5	15	TRBJ2-7	ASSLARGSSGTYEQY
TRBV7-2	13	TRBJ1-3	ASSLESVSGNTIY
TRBV6-4	13	TRBJ2-2	ASSDGAAKTGELF
TRBV7-2	13	TRBJ1-4	ASSMGVLANEKLF
TRBV11-2	13	TRBJ1-2	ASSLGRTGNYGYT
TRBV7-9	14	TRBJ2-2	ASKSLLAGYTGELF
TRBV29-1	12	TRBJ2-2	SVGHSSGGGELF
TRBV6-4	10	TRBJ1-1	GGRDSNTEAF
TRBV15	14	TRBJ2-1	ATSRGGTSRNNEQF
TRBV21-1	14	TRBJ2-2	ASSKPPSGRTGELF
TRBV10-1	14	TRBJ2-1	ASSNTGTSAYNEQF
TRBV11-2	14	TRBJ2-5	ASSSRWQGGVETQY
TRBV27	14	TRBJ2-3	ASSWRWTAFADTQY
TRBV27	11	TRBJ2-3	ASKDRRTDTQY
TRBV6-5	13	TRBJ1-3	ASSRTGSSGNTIY
TRBV27	12	TRBJ2-7	ASRQLAGGDEQY
TRBV28	9	TRBJ1-1	ASRTGEGAF
TRBV18	12	TRBJ1-2	ASSPYPPGHGYT
TRBV11-3	13	TRBJ1-1	ASSSGGSVKTEAF
TRBV6-1	13	TRBJ2-2	ASLKAGGNTGELF
TRBV7-2	16	TRBJ2-7	ASSLERSSGSQAYEQY
TRBV11-2	10	TRBJ2-7	ASSSAWLEQY
TRBV2	12	TRBJ2-7	ASSDGTGSYEQY
TRBV5-1	12	TRBJ2-7	ASSPVPISYEQY
TRBV11-2	14	TRBJ2-3	ASSLMGGGSTDTQY
TRBV7-9	12	TRBJ2-3	ASSISGGTDTQY
TRBV11-2	12	TRBJ2-7	ASSSRLAGYEQY
TRBV6-1	11	TRBJ2-3	ASSVASTDTQY
TRBV5-1	13	TRBJ2-7	ASSPITGGPDRGD
TRBV4-1	15	TRBJ2-2	ASSPKPGTFGTGELF
TRBV27	11	.	ASSTSGHLEQY
TRBV6-5	13	TRBJ2-5	ASSWGRAPQETQY
TRBV6-1	11	TRBJ2-2	ASSSQNTGELF
TRBV29-1	11	TRBJ1-1	SVERTGGTEAF
TRBV7-2	14	TRBJ2-1	ASSLVSGSAYNEQF
TRBV4-2	13	TRBJ2-1	ASSQTGGYYNEQF
TRBV11-2	11	TRBJ1-1	ASSWTDGSGAF
TRBV6-5	12	TRBJ2-2	ASSSVINSGELF